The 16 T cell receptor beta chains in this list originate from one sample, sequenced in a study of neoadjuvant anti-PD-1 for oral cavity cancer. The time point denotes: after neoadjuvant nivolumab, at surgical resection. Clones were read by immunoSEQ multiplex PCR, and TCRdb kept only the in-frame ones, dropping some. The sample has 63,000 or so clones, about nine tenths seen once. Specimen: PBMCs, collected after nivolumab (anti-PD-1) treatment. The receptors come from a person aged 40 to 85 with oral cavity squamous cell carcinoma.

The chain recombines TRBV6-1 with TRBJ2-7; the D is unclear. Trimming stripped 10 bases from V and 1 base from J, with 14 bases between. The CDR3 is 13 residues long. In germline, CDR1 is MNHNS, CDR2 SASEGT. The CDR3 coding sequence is TGTGCCATCGACGCCAGGATTTCCTACGAGCAGTACTTC. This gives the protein CAIDARISYEQYF.

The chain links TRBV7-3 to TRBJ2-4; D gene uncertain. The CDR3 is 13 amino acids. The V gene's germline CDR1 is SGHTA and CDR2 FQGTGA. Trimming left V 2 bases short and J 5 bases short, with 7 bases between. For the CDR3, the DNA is TGTGCCAGCAGCTTAGCAGCTGAAAACATTCAGTACTTC. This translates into CASSLAAENIQYF.

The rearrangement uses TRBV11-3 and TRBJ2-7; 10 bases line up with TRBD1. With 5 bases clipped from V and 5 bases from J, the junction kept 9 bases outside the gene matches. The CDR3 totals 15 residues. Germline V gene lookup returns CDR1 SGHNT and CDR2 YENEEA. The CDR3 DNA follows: TGTGCCAGCAGCCCGTGGGACAGGGGAAGGAACGAGCAGTACTTC. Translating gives CASSPWDRGRNEQYF.

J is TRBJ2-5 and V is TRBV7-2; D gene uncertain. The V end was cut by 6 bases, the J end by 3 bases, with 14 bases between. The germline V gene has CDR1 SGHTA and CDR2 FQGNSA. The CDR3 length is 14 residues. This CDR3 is CASSPFDWEETQYF. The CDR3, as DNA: TGTGCCAGCAGTCCATTCGACTGGGAAGAGACCCAGTACTTC.

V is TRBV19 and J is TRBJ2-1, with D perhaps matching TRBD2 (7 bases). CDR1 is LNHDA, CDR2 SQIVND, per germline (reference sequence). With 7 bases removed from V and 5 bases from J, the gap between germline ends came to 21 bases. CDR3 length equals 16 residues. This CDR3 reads CASTLKSGGRNNEQFF. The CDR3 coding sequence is TGTGCCAGTACCCTAAAATCGGGGGGCCGTAACAATGAGCAGTTCTTC.

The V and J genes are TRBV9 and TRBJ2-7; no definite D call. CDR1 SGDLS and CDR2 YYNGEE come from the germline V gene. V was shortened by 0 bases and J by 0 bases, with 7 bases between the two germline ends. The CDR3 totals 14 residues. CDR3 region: CASSVDGRSYEQYF. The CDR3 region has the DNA TGTGCCAGCAGCGTAGATGGCCGCTCCTACGAGCAGTACTTC.

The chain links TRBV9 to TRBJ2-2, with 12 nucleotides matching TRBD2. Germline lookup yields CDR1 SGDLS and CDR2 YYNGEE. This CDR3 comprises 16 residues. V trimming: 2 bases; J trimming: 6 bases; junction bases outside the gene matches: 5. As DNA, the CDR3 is TGTGCCAGCAGCGTTATAACTAGCGGGGGGTCCGGGGAGCTGTTTTTT. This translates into CASSVITSGGSGELFF.

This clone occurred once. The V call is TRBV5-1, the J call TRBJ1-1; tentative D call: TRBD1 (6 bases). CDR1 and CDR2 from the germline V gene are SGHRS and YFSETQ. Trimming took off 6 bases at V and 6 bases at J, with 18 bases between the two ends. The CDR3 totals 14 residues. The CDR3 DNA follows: TGCGCCAGCAACCTCCGGGACACAGGGTCTGAAGCTTTCTTT. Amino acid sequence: CASNLRDTGSEAFF.

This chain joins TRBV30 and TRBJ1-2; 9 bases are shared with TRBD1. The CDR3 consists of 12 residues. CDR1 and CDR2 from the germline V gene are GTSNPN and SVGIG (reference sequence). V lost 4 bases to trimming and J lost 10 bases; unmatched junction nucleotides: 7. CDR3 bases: TGTGCCTGGACCCTGGACAGGGGCGACTACACCTTC. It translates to CAWTLDRGDYTF.

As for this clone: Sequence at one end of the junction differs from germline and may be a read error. CDR3 nucleotide sequence: TGCGCCAGCAGTTTGGAGACGCGACAAGCATTCTACACCTTC. Translating gives CASSLETRQAFYTF. The chain carries TRBV5-1 and TRBJ1-2; the D is unclear. Germline lookup yields CDR1 SGHRS and CDR2 YFSETQ. The CDR3 runs to 14 residues.

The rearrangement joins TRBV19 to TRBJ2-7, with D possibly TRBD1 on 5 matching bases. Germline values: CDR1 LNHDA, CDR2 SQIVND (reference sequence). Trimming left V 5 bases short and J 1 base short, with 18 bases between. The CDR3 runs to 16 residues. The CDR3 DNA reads TGTGCCAGTAGTGGCTGGACACTCAGTAGATCCTACGAGCAGTACTTC. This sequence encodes CASSGWTLSRSYEQYF.

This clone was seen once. This CDR3 is CASSIAALTGNRSPLHF. The CDR3 nucleotides are TGTGCCAGTAGTATCGCAGCCCTGACAGGGAATCGCTCACCCCTCCACTTT. The chain is built from TRBV19 and TRBJ1-6, with TRBD1 matching 7 bases. The CDR3 sequence is 17 residues long. Germline trimming cut 3 bases from V and 10 bases from J; bases unmatched to any gene: 15. Germline V gives CDR1 LNHDA, CDR2 SQIVND (reference sequence).

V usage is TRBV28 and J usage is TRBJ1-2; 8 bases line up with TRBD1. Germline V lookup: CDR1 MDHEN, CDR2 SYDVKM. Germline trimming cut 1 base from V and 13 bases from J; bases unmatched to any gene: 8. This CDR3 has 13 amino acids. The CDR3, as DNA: TGTGCCAGCAGTTTATTCGGACAGGGCGGAGTCACCTTC. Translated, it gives CASSLFGQGGVTF.

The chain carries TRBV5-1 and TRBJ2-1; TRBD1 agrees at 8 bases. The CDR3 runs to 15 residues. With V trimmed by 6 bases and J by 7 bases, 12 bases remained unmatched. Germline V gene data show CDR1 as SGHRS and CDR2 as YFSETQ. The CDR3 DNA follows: TGCGCCAGCACCCAAGGACAGGGACGGGTGAATGAGCAGTTCTTC. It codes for CASTQGQGRVNEQFF.

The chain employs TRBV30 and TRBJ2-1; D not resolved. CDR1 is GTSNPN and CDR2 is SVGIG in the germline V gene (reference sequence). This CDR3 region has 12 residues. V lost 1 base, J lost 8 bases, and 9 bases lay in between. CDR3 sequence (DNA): TGTGCCTGGAGTGCCATGTACGATGAGCAGTTCTTC. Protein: CAWSAMYDEQFF.

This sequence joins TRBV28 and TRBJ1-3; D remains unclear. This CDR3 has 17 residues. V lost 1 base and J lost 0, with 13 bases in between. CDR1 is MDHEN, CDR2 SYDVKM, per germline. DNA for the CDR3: TGTGCCAGCAGTTTATTCGGACCCTTGAGCTCTGGAAACACCATATATTTT. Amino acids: CASSLFGPLSSGNTIYF. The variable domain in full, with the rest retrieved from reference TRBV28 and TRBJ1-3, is DVKVTQSSRYLVKRTGEKVFLECVQDMDHENMFWYRQDPGLGLRLIYFSYDVKMKEKGDIPEGYSVSREKKERFSLILESASTNQTSMYLCASSLFGPLSSGNTIYFGEGSWLTVV.